This entry features one T cell receptor beta chain sequence. This same CDR3 is encoded by further DNA sequences in the sample. The data are from a study of control samples from healthy donors and cancer patients. Germline values: CDR1 SGHRS, CDR2 YFSETQ. The V end lost 1 base, the J end lost 1 base, and 5 bases lay between the germline ends. This CDR3 is built from 13 residues. Here immunoSEQ multiplex PCR was the method, and the copy in TCRdb shows in-frame clones only, minus some. The sample lists fewer than 200,000 clones, 85% to 95% occurring once. This receptor was identified in a woman aged 55 to 70 in good health. This chain uses TRBV5-1 with TRBJ1-1; D gene unclear. Sequencing input: blood. CDR3 in amino acids: CASSLTGNTEAFF. The CDR3 DNA sequence: TGCGCCAGCAGCTTGACGGGGAACACTGAAGCTTTCTTT.